The entry below describes one T cell receptor (beta chain). Profiling relied on immunoSEQ multiplex PCR, and the TCRdb table lists in-frame clones only, not all of them. This sample has about 170,000 clones, with about 91% found just once. The data are from a study of control samples from healthy donors and cancer patients. V lost 5 bases, J lost 6 bases, and 7 bases stayed unmatched. CDR1 and CDR2 (germline): MRHNA, SNTAGT. The CDR3 length is 15 residues. J is TRBJ1-4 and V is TRBV6-4; 9 bases are shared with TRBD1. Sequenced sample: blood. The receptor's source is a woman in her thirties or forties in good health. DNA of the CDR3: TGTGCCAGCAGTCACCGCCGGGACAGGGATGAAAAACTGTTTTTT. Its translation: CASSHRRDRDEKLFF.